Sequencing of this T cell receptor (beta chain) was carried out in a study of shared T cell receptors in the human thymus. Repertoires were generated with immunoSEQ multiplex PCR, while TCRdb's copy carries only in-frame clones and drops some. The data show approximately 490,000 clones, around 82% seen once. These same data were also listed under a study on human thymus T cells. That source reports: Resections obtained during corrective heart surgery supplied the thymus tissue.

This sequence was found in a boy less than two years old with a congenital heart defect. Sequencing was done on a sample of thymocytes.

CDR3 region: CASSLRVGRGRSEQYF. The DNA of the CDR3 is TGCGCCAGCAGCTTGAGGGTCGGCAGGGGAAGATCCGAGCAGTACTTC. The J gene is TRBJ2-7, the V gene TRBV5-1, with D possibly matching TRBD1 (6 bases). The V end lost 1 base, the J end lost 6 bases, and 20 bases lay between the germline ends. CDR1 and CDR2 (germline): SGHRS, YFSETQ. CDR3 length: 16 residues.